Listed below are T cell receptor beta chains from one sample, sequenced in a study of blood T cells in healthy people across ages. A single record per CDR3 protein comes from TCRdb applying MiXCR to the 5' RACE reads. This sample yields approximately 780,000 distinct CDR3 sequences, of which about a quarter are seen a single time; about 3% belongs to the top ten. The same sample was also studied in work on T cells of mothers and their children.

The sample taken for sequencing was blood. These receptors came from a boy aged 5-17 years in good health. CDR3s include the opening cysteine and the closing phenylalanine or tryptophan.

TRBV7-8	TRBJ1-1	CASSPQQGPSSEAFF
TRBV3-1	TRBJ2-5	CASSRLRGARETQYF
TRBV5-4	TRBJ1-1	CASSLASSVANTEAFF
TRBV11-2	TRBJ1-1	CASSPRRRDTEAFF
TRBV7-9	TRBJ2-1	CASGFQRGNPPVQFF
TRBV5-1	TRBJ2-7	CASSLEPHEQYF
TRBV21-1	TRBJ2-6	CASSKRHGFYSGANVLTF
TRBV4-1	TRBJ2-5	CASSQVSLTVLVQETQYF
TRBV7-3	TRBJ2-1	CASSLSKDNEQFF
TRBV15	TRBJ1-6	CATSGRDRGYSPLHF
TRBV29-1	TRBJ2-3	CSVVGTITDTQYF
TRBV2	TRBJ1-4	CAVQEGQRNEKLFF
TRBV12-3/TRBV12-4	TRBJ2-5	CASSFTQGRVTQYF
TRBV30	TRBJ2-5	CAWSGTGHRLAQYF
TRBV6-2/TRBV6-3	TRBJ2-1	CASSEQRGGYNEQFF
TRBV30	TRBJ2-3	CAWSLGVRDTQYF
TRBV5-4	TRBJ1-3	CASIPLRGGTGNTIYF
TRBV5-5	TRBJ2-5	CASSLVKDRYF
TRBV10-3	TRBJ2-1	CAISLDSGRRNEQFF
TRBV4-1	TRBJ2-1	CASSQDPGGAYNEQFF
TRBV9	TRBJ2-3	CASSEGGALSDTQYF
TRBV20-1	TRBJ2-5	CSEVAGTQTQYF
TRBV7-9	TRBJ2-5	CASSNEGGPGTQYF
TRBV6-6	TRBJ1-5	CASRQGGSWGNQPQHF
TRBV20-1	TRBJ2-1	CSVRGLGHNEQFF
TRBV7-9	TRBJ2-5	CASSYPGEETQYF
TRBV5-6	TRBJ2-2	CASNPMDRSAGELFF
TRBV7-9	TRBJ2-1	CASSLSPSRFNEQFF
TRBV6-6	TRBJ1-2	CASSYVGGESYTF
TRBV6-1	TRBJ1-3	CASSLGPREENTIYF
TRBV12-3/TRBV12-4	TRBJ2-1	CASTRGRGSSYNEQFF
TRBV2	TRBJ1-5	CASTTGTGYQPQHF
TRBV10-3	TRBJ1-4	CAISGGDNEKLFF
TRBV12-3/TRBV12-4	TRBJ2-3	CASSPTSGLDTQYF
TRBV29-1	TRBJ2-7	CSVDMRAGEFYEQYF
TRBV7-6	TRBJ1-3	CASSTFQGARGNTIYF
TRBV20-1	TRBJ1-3	CSASGTDTGNTIYF
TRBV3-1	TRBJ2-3	CASSQEGRHSSTDTQYF
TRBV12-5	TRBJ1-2	CASGFQTPRYGYTF
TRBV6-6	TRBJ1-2	CASGSGGAGYTF
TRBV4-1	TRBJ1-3	CASSQQGLRGSGNTIYF
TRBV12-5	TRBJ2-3	CASGSHDLVTDTQYF
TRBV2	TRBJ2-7	CASRTGFEQYF
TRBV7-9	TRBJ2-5	CASSSPGGAETQYF
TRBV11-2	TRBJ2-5	CASSLGLAHQETQYF
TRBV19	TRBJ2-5	CASSIARGSQETQYF
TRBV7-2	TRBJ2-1	CVSSDGLDEQFF
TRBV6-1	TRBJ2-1	CASNRRGTGVENEQFF